This TCR beta chain emerged from a study of blood T cells in healthy people across ages. Per-sample PBMC isolation yielded at least 6.5 million cells. Trimming removed 1 base at V and 10 bases at J, with 14 bases between. The length of the CDR3 is 14 residues. Germline V lookup: CDR1 DFQATT, CDR2 SNEGSKA (reference sequence). Using a J-beta primer mix together with a sample-barcoded 5' primer, a second PCR was run for about 6 to 11 cycles. The authors tagged each cDNA molecule using a template-switch adaptor with 12 random nucleotides. A single record per CDR3 protein comes from TCRdb applying MiXCR to the 5' RACE reads. The table includes 500,000 to 650,000 distinct CDR3 sequences, about 26% detected once. These data were also filed under a second study, of T cells of mothers and their children. Turning to that study: Donation involved a few healthy Caucasian mothers and the six children that they had.

V and J are TRBV20-1 and TRBJ1-6; D possibly corresponds to TRBD1 (6 bases). The source is a boy between 2 and 10 years old in good health. The sample consisted of blood. The CDR3 region has the DNA TGCAGTGCTAGAGTAACAGGGAGAGGCTCACCCCTCCACTTT. Translating gives CSARVTGRGSPLHF.